These 8 T cell receptor beta chains were sequenced from one sample in a study of glioma-infiltrating T cells. The iRepertoire nested amplicon-rescue multiplex PCR amplified TCR alpha and beta CDR3s from RNA. One entry per CDR3 protein results from TCRdb running MiXCR on the multiplex PCR reads. The sample has under 4,000 distinct CDR3 sequences, 80% to 90% seen once; the top ten hold around a third. Sequencing was carried out using glioma tissue, nonneoplastic brain tissue, or PBMCs (not recorded which). The receptors were sampled from a human donor with low-grade glioma or glioblastoma, undergoing nonglioma brain surgery, or in good health (not recorded which).

This clonotype counts as large (0.1 to 1%). As an off-target read in a library built for alpha chains, this beta chain has a frequency of little significance. The genes are TRBV6-1 and TRBJ1-4; D remains ambiguous. Germline lookup yields CDR1 MNHNS and CDR2 SASEGT. The CDR3 totals 15 residues. Trimming stripped 3 bases from V and 0 bases from J, with 8 bases between. CDR3 coding DNA: TGTGCCAGCAGTGATAGCACAGCAACTAATGAAAAACTGTTTTTT. This gives the protein CASSDSTATNEKLFF.

To note about this clonotype: Because this beta chain is a stray read in a library intended to capture alpha chains, its abundance should not be given much weight. The V gene is TRBV7-3, the J gene TRBJ1-1; D possibly corresponds to TRBD1 (5 bases). Germline V gene sequence: CDR1 SGHTA, CDR2 FQGTGA. The CDR3 contains 13 residues. Deletions cut 0 bases from V and 7 bases from J, with 9 bases between. The CDR3 DNA is TGTGCCAGCAGCTTAACCCTAGACAGTGAAGCTTTCTTT. It codes for CASSLTLDSEAFF.

Worth noting for this clonotype: This beta chain is an unintended read in a library built for alpha chains; its size means little. The chain joins TRBV28 to TRBJ1-1, with D hard to call. Trimming stripped 4 bases from V and 11 bases from J, with 14 bases between. The CDR3 is 12 residues long. Looked up from germline, CDR1 is MDHEN and CDR2 is SYDVKM. This CDR3 is CASSSGSVAAFF. CDR3 bases: TGTGCCAGCAGTTCGGGATCCGTGGCGGCTTTCTTT.

Notes on this clonotype: This beta chain slipped into a library made for alpha chains as a stray read, so its size is not meaningful. V usage is TRBV6-6 and J usage is TRBJ1-6, with D uncertain. There are 19 residues in the CDR3. The V end was cut by 0 bases, the J end by 0 bases, with 15 bases between. Germline V lookup: CDR1 MNHNY, CDR2 SVGAGI (reference sequence). The CDR3, as DNA: TGTGCCAGCAGTTACTCGCCCCTCAGAGAAGACTCCTATAATTCACCCCTCCACTTT. It codes for CASSYSPLREDSYNSPLHF.

Concerning this clonotype: Since the library was made to target alpha chains, this beta chain is a stray read and its abundance is not meaningful. The V and J genes are TRBV6-1 and TRBJ1-1; D unclear. The CDR3 spans 14 residues. The V end lost 1 base, the J end lost 1 base, and 7 bases lay between the germline ends. Germline V CDR1 and CDR2: MNHNS, SASEGT. The CDR3 is CASSEVRGNTEAFF. The CDR3 DNA reads TGTGCCAGCAGTGAAGTCCGGGGGAACACTGAAGCTTTCTTT.

Concerning this clonotype itself: Within a library made for alpha chains, this beta chain is off target, and its count is uninformative. CDR3 region: CASSPDIPAGTF. DNA of the CDR3: TGTGCCAGCAGCCCGGACATTCCGGCGGGCACCTTC. This chain uses TRBV11-2 with TRBJ1-2; maybe TRBD1 (5 bases). The germline V gene encodes CDR1 SGHAT and CDR2 FQNNGV. V was pared by 5 bases and J by 13 bases, with 17 bases between. CDR3 length: 12 amino acids. Looking up the rest from reference TRBV11-2 and TRBJ1-2 gives the full variable domain: EAGVAQSPRYKIIEKRQSVAFWCNPISGHATLYWYQQILGQGPKLLIQFQNNGVVDDSQLPKDRFSAERLKGVDSTLKIQPAKLEDSAVYLCASSPDIPAGTFGSGTRLTVV.

As concerns this clonotype: Since the library was made to target alpha chains, this beta chain is a stray read and its abundance is not meaningful. This rearrangement joins TRBV10-1 to TRBJ2-5, with D unresolved. CDR3 size: 15 residues. Trimming shortened V by 0 bases and J by 2 bases, and 10 bases separated the two germline ends. Germline V CDR1 and CDR2: WNHNN, SYGVQD (reference sequence). As DNA, the CDR3 is TGCGCCAGCAGTGAGTCGATCAACGAGCAAGAGACCCAGTACTTC. This gives the protein CASSESINEQETQYF.

Worth noting for this clonotype: This beta chain represents an off-target read in a library built for alpha chains; its size is of limited meaning. The chain links TRBV14 to TRBJ2-3; D may be TRBD2 (5 bases). The CDR3 has 13 residues. Germline V gene lookup returns CDR1 SGHDN and CDR2 FVKESK. Trimming cost V 5 bases and J 5 bases, with 11 bases left between them. Here the CDR3 reads CASSSLGIDTQYF. Written as DNA, the CDR3 is TGTGCCAGCAGCTCTCTCGGGATAGATACGCAGTATTTT.